The T cell receptor beta chain described here comes from a study of spatial heterogeneity in lung cancer. Overall study: Raw reads contained each unique TCR and UMI combination more than ten times on average.

Sample share makes this clonotype medium-sized. Its antigen remains unknown. Notes on the study in general: Tumor mutation counts were tracked by expanded intratumoral alpha and beta TCR counts.

Indicated time point: sample taken at primary tumor resection. More than 70 TRACERx patients with early, untreated non-small cell lung cancer donated samples. Sequencing was performed on whole RNA extracted from tumor and nontumor lung tissue, or from frozen PBMC, and the material was left unsorted. TCRdb independently ran MiXCR on the 5' RACE reads; one entry per CDR3 protein. The sample records several thousand distinct CDR3 sequences, roughly 10% being singletons. This CDR3 is built from 14 residues. The germline gives CDR1 SGHRS, CDR2 YFSETQ. V lost 2 bases and J lost 1, with 8 bases in between. The chain employs TRBV5-1 and TRBJ2-3, with TRBD1 as a possible D gene (5 bases). The sequence derives from a female donor with early-stage non-small cell lung cancer. Sequenced material: lung tumor tissue, taken at surgery. The CDR3 spells CASSFGRGTDTQYF. CDR3 bases: TGCGCCAGCAGCTTCGGCAGGGGCACAGATACGCAGTATTTT.